These 19 T cell receptor beta chains originate from one sample sequenced in a study of shared clonotypes between healthy human individuals. Naive-designated CD8 cells lacked CD45RO, were positively enriched for CCR7, and omitted terminally differentiated effector memory CD45RA+ cells. Profiling relied on immunoSEQ multiplex PCR, and the TCRdb table lists in-frame clones only, not all of them. The data contain 800,000 or so clones, 96% of them singletons. Sequenced material: naive CD8+ T cells sorted from blood. These receptors originate from a man younger than 45 in good health.

The V and J genes are TRBV7-9 and TRBJ1-1, with D unresolved. The CDR3 runs 15 residues. V was pared by 1 base and J by 0 bases, with 9 bases between. Per germline, CDR1 SEHNR and CDR2 FQNEAQ (reference sequence). In DNA, the CDR3 is TGTGCCAGCAGCTTAGTAGCCCTTTTGAACACTGAAGCTTTCTTT. Translated: CASSLVALLNTEAFF.

The rearrangement links TRBV7-7 to TRBJ2-2; no definite D call. Germline V gene lookup returns CDR1 SSHAT and CDR2 FNYEAQ (reference sequence). The length of the CDR3 is 18 residues. Trimming shortened V by 5 bases and J by 3 bases, and 22 bases separated the two germline ends. The CDR3 is CASSPKLGSLTDTGELFF. CDR3 DNA sequence: TGTGCCAGCAGCCCTAAGCTGGGCAGCCTTACAGACACCGGGGAGCTGTTTTTT.

CDR3 amino acids: CASSQSLSPGPIQNEQFF. Written as DNA, the CDR3 is TGTGCCAGCAGCCAATCGCTTTCTCCGGGTCCTATTCAGAATGAGCAGTTCTTC. The chain uses TRBV14 and TRBJ2-1; no clear D gene. There are 18 residues in the CDR3. Germline CDR1 SGHDN, CDR2 FVKESK. V lost 2 bases, J lost 7 bases, and 24 bases lay in between.

Here the CDR3 reads CASSVGITYEQYF. CDR3 in DNA: TGTGCCAGCAGCGTAGGAATTACCTACGAGCAGTACTTC. The rearrangement uses TRBV9 and TRBJ2-7, with D hard to call. Deletions cut 0 bases from V and 2 bases from J, with 6 bases between. Germline V gene lookup returns CDR1 SGDLS and CDR2 YYNGEE. The CDR3 totals 13 residues.

The chain recombines TRBV28 with TRBJ1-1; maybe TRBD1 (5 bases). V gave up 3 bases and J gave up 5 bases, with 13 bases separating them. This CDR3 is built from 14 residues. Germline V CDR1 and CDR2: MDHEN, SYDVKM. CDR3 DNA: TGTGCCAGCAGTTTGACAGACCTATTAACTGAAGCTTTCTTT. Its protein is CASSLTDLLTEAFF.

Of note for this clone: This CDR3 is also generated by other DNA sequences in the sample. The rearrangement joins TRBV29-1 to TRBJ2-2, with no clear D. V was pared by 2 bases and J by 2 bases, with 6 bases between. Germline CDR1 is SQVTM and CDR2 is ANQGSEA. The CDR3 loop spans 13 amino acids. Written as DNA, the CDR3 is TGCAGCGTTGAATTACAAAACACCGGGGAGCTGTTTTTT. This encodes CSVELQNTGELFF.

J is TRBJ2-1 and V is TRBV6-5; 7 nucleotides line up with TRBD2. Trimming at V came to 3 bases and at J to 8 bases, leaving 13 bases not matched to a gene. This CDR3 has 16 amino acids. From germline, CDR1 is MNHEY and CDR2 SVGAGI. CDR3 loop: CASSYGAGDSPHEQFF. The CDR3 DNA follows: TGTGCCAGCAGTTATGGGGCGGGAGATTCCCCACATGAGCAGTTCTTC.

The chain recombines TRBV28 with TRBJ1-2; the D gene is possibly TRBD1 (6 bases). In germline, CDR1 is MDHEN, CDR2 SYDVKM. V gave up 6 bases and J gave up 3 bases, with 20 bases separating them. The CDR3 consists of 16 residues. In DNA form, the CDR3 reads TGTGCCAGCAGCTCCCCCCTGATCGGACAGTACTATGGCTACACCTTC. It codes for CASSSPLIGQYYGYTF.

The V gene is TRBV4-1, the J gene TRBJ1-5, with 10 bases fitting TRBD1. This CDR3 is 16 amino acids long. V was pared by 2 bases and J by 4 bases, with 5 bases of the junction left unmatched. CDR1 is MGHRA, CDR2 YSYEKL, per germline. CDR3 in amino acids: CASSQRGQGMNQPQHF. The DNA of the CDR3 is TGCGCCAGCAGCCAAAGGGGACAGGGGATGAATCAGCCCCAGCATTTT.

The chain employs TRBV6-5 and TRBJ2-7; D is unclear. Germline loops: CDR1 MNHEY, CDR2 SVGAGI. There are 11 residues in the CDR3. V was pared by 2 bases and J by 6 bases, with 5 bases between. DNA for the CDR3: TGTGCCAGCAGTTACGGATTCGAGCAGTACTTC. Encoded protein: CASSYGFEQYF.

The CDR3, as DNA: TGTGCCAGCACCGAAGTAGCGGGAGTCGGTGAGCAGTTCTTC. It encodes CASTEVAGVGEQFF. The V call is TRBV27, the J call TRBJ2-1, with 9 bases identical to TRBD2. The CDR3 has 14 amino acids. Germline V gene data show CDR1 as MNHEY and CDR2 as SMNVEV (reference sequence). V was clipped by 7 bases and J by 9 bases; unmatched bases: 10.

The chain links TRBV7-7 to TRBJ2-2, with D perhaps matching TRBD2 (6 bases). CDR3 length: 16 amino acids. Trimming shortened V by 5 bases and J by 0 bases, and 13 bases separated the two germline ends. Germline V gene sequence: CDR1 SSHAT, CDR2 FNYEAQ (reference sequence). The CDR3 reads CASSQGGQTNTGELFF. CDR3 nucleotides: TGTGCCAGCAGCCAAGGAGGGCAAACGAACACCGGGGAGCTGTTTTTT.

The J gene is TRBJ2-7, the V gene TRBV6-6; no clear D. Germline values: CDR1 MNHNY, CDR2 SVGAGI (reference sequence). Trimming removed 0 bases from V and 2 bases from J, with 5 bases in between. This CDR3 has 13 residues. The CDR3: CASSYSTAYEQYF. CDR3 bases: TGTGCCAGCAGTTACTCGACCGCCTACGAGCAGTACTTC.

The gene calls are TRBV6-1 and TRBJ1-5; D gene ambiguous. The CDR3 sequence is 14 residues long. In germline, CDR1 is MNHNS, CDR2 SASEGT. Trimming removed 1 base at V and 2 bases at J, with 6 bases between. The CDR3 loop reads CASSEDLGNQPQHF. The CDR3, as DNA: TGTGCCAGCAGTGAAGACCTGGGCAATCAGCCCCAGCATTTT.

This clone was seen once. The genes are TRBV9 and TRBJ2-1; no firm D call. V was clipped by 0 bases and J by 9 bases, with 10 bases between them. Per germline, CDR1 SGDLS and CDR2 YYNGEE. The CDR3 runs to 13 residues. CDR3 sequence: CASSVGGLSEQFF. The DNA of the CDR3 is TGTGCCAGCAGCGTAGGGGGTTTATCTGAGCAGTTCTTC.

For this clone: This sample includes further DNA sequences coding for the same CDR3. The V and J genes are TRBV7-9 and TRBJ2-7; D gene unclear. CDR1 and CDR2 (germline): SEHNR, FQNEAQ (reference sequence). The V and J ends lost 3 bases and 2 bases respectively, with 5 bases between them. CDR3 length equals 12 residues. The CDR3: CASSLETYEQYF. CDR3 DNA: TGTGCCAGCAGCTTGGAGACCTACGAGCAGTACTTC.

The chain has TRBV10-2 and TRBJ2-7, with 8 bases identical to TRBD2. Germline V CDR1 and CDR2: WSHSY, SAAADI. V gave up 6 bases and J gave up 0 bases; unmatched junction bases: 7. This CDR3 is built from 15 residues. The CDR3 nucleotides are TGCGCCAGCAGGGGGAGAGCGGGAGTCTCCTACGAGCAGTACTTC. It is translated as CASRGRAGVSYEQYF.

This sequence joins TRBV5-1 and TRBJ2-7, with 8 positions matching TRBD2. The CDR3 has 17 residues. CDR1 is SGHRS, CDR2 YFSETQ, per germline. V was pared by 0 bases and J by 2 bases, with 10 bases of the junction left unmatched. The CDR3 nucleotides read TGCGCCAGCAGCTTGGCCAACGGGGGGGCCGCCGCCTACGAGCAGTACTTC. This encodes CASSLANGGAAAYEQYF.

CDR3 amino acids: CASSRADKSKASPYNEQFF. The DNA for the CDR3 is TGTGCCAGCAGCCGGGCGGACAAAAGCAAGGCTAGCCCCTACAATGAGCAGTTCTTC. The rearrangement joins TRBV14 to TRBJ2-1; D is possibly TRBD1 or TRBD2 (5 bases each). CDR3 length: 19 residues. The V gene's germline CDR1 is SGHDN and CDR2 FVKESK. V lost 4 bases, J lost 2 bases, and 24 bases lay in between.